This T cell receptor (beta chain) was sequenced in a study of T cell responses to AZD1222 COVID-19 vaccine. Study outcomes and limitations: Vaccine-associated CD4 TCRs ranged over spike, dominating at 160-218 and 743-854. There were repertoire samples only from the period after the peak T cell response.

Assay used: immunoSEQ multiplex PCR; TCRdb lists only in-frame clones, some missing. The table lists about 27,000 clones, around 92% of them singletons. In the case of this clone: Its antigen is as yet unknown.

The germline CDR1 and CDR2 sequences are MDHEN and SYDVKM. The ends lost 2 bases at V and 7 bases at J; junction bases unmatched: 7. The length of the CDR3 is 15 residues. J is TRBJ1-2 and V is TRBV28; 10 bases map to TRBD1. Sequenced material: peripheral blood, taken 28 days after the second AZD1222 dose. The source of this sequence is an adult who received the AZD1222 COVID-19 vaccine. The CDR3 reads CASSLMVGTGAGYTF. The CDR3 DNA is TGTGCCAGCAGTTTAATGGTGGGGACAGGGGCTGGCTACACCTTC.